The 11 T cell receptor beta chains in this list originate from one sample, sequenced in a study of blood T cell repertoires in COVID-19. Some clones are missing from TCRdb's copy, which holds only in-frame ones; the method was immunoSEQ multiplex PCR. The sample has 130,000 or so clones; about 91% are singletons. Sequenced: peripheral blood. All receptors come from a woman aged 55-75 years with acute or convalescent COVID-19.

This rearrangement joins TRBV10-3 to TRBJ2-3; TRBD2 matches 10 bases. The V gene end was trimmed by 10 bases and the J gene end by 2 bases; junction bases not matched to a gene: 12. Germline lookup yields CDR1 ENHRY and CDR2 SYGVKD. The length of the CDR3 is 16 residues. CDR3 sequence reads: CATRGPSGGPTDTQYF. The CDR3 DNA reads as TGTGCCACCAGGGGTCCTAGCGGGGGCCCCACAGATACGCAGTATTTT.

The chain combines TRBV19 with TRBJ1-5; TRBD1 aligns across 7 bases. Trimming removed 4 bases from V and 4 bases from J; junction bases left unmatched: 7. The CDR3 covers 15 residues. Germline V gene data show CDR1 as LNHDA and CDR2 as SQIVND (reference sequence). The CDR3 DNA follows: TGTGCCAGTAGTACCAGACAGGGTCCTAATCAGCCCCAGCATTTT. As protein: CASSTRQGPNQPQHF.

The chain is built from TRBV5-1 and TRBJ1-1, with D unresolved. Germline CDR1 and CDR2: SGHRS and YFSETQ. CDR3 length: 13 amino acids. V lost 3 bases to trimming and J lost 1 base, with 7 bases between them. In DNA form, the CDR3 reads TGCGCCAGCAGCTCACAGTCGAACACTGAAGCTTTCTTT. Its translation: CASSSQSNTEAFF.

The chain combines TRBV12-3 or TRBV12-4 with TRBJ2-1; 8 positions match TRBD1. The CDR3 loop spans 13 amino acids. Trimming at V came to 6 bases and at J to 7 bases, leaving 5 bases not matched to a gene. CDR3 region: CASSDNRGNEQFF. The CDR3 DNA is TGTGCCAGCAGCGATAACAGGGGGAATGAGCAGTTCTTC.

This chain's CDR3 is CASSLSRVSYEQYF. The CDR3 bases are TGTGCCAGCAGCTTATCCAGGGTTTCCTACGAGCAGTACTTC. This chain links TRBV13 with TRBJ2-7; a weak D match, TRBD1 (5 bases). V lost 2 bases and J lost 1, with 9 bases in between. The CDR3 has 14 amino acids. Germline CDR1 reads PRHDT; CDR2 reads FYEKMQ (reference sequence).

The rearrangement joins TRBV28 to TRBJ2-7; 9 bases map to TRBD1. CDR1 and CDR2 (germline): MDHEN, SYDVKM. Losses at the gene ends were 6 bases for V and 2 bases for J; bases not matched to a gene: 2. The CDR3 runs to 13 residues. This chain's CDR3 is CASRTGGTYEQYF. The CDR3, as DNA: TGTGCCAGCAGGACAGGGGGTACCTACGAGCAGTACTTC.

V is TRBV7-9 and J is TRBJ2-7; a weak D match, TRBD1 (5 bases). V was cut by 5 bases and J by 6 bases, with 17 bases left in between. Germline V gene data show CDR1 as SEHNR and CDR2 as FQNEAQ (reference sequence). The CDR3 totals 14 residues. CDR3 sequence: CASSSQGKNSEQYF. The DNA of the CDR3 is TGTGCCAGCAGCAGCCAGGGAAAGAATTCCGAGCAGTACTTC.

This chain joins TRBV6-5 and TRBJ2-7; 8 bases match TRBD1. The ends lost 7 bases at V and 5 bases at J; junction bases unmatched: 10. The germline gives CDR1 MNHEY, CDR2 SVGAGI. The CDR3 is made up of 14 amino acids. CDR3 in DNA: TGTGCCAGCACCCTAGGACAGGGTCTTGACGAGCAGTACTTC. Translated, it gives CASTLGQGLDEQYF.

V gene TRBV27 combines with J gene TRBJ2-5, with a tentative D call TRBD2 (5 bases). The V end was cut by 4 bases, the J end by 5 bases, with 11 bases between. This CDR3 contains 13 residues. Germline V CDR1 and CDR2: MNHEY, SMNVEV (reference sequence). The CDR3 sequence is CASSWRITETQYF. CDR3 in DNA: TGTGCCAGCAGTTGGAGGATTACGGAGACCCAGTACTTC.

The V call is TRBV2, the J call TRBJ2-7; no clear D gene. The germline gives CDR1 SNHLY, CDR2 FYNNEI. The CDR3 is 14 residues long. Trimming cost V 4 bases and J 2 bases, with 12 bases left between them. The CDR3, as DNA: TGTGCCAGCAGTGTTCGACAAGGTCCCTACGAGCAGTACTTC. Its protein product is CASSVRQGPYEQYF.

The CDR3 spells CASTPQGGIGTEAFF. CDR3 bases: TGTGCCAGCACCCCCCAGGGAGGCATTGGCACTGAAGCTTTCTTT. The V gene is TRBV2, the J gene TRBJ1-1; tentatively, D is TRBD1 (5 bases). V shed 7 bases and J shed 4 bases, with 19 bases lying between them. Germline V lookup: CDR1 SNHLY, CDR2 FYNNEI. This CDR3 spans 15 amino acids.